The clone carrying this T cell receptor beta chain was counted between two and nine times. No antigen is known for it. This record belongs to a study of T-cell memory formation after mild COVID-19. Turning to the study itself: TCR clusters were mostly confined to one donor each.

The germline V gene encodes CDR1 DFQATT and CDR2 SNEGSKA (reference sequence). The CDR3 sequence is 14 residues long. V shed 7 bases and J shed 0 bases, with 15 bases lying between them. TCRdb reprocessed the 5' RACE reads with MiXCR, giving one entry per CDR3 protein. Of about 350,000 distinct CDR3 sequences in the sample, about an eighth were seen once. Whole-study results and caveats: Pre-infection memory carried some responding clones, suggesting that cross-reactive memory joined. Later expanders leaned toward CD4+, whereas clones contracting from day 15 to 85 were balanced CD4/CD8. Those CD4+ clones that contracted were mainly in CM and EM (CD8+ ones in EMRA).

This chain uses TRBV20-1 with TRBJ1-1; D is uncertain. The TCR sequence derives from a man aged 18 to 29 who had mild COVID-19 (a few samples of this study predate the infection). Cell type and time point are not known. The sequenced sample was PBMCs or a T cell subset sorted from them (not recorded which). The CDR3 protein is CSGEGEGVNTEAFF. In nucleotides, the CDR3 is TGCAGTGGGGAGGGTGAGGGAGTGAACACTGAAGCTTTCTTT.